The clone carrying this TCR beta chain showed up just a few times. The data were obtained in a study of T cell changes during pregnancy in multiple sclerosis. Generated by immunoSEQ multiplex PCR, the TCRdb table keeps only in-frame clones and is missing some. This table holds about 47,000 clones, 80% to 90% found once. The sequence came from a female donor with multiple sclerosis, enrolled in a pregnancy study. Sequenced material: CD8+ T cells from peripheral blood mononuclear cells, taken in the second trimester of pregnancy.

The CDR3: CASSPYPGQGGTEAFF. In DNA, the CDR3 is TGTGCCAGCAGCCCTTATCCGGGACAGGGGGGAACTGAAGCTTTCTTT. The chain carries TRBV4-2 and TRBJ1-1; 11 nucleotides align to TRBD1. Per germline, CDR1 LGHNA and CDR2 YNFKEQ. The V gene end was trimmed by 4 bases and the J gene end by 5 bases; junction bases not matched to a gene: 9. The CDR3 is made up of 16 amino acids.